This T cell receptor beta chain was obtained from a study of cytomegalovirus exposure and HLA in healthy donors. The CDR3 sequence is 18 residues long. Germline CDR1 and CDR2: SGHRS and YFSETQ. V gave up 2 bases and J gave up 4 bases; unmatched junction bases: 7. Of note for this clone: What it binds is unknown.

Whole-study results and caveats: It has been reported that TCR beta sequences accurately predicted the HLA-A and HLA-B alleles of most subjects. Later analysis demonstrated an association between a missense DCLRE1C variant and TCR beta V- and J-gene trimming. Previous analysis showed most TCR beta V segments were productive about 90% or about 30% of the time. Presence/absence results assume similar sequencing depth per donor, which may not hold.

PCR used 60 Vbeta primers and 13 Jbeta primers. The protocol was immunoSEQ multiplex PCR, while the TCRdb copy is restricted to in-frame clones and leaves out a portion. Its listing shows some 120,000 clones. Specimen: PBMCs. The rearrangement uses TRBV5-1 and TRBJ2-1, with 15 nucleotides matching TRBD2. This clonotype originated in a man between 18 and 35 years old in good health and CMV-seronegative. For the CDR3, the DNA is TGCGCCAGCAGCTTAGTGGGACTAGCGGGAGGAGCGTACAATGAGCAGTTCTTC. Protein product: CASSLVGLAGGAYNEQFF. Variable domain in full (rest from reference TRBV5-1 and TRBJ2-1): KAGVTQTPRYLIKTRGQQVTLSCSPISGHRSVSWYQQTPGQGLQFLFEYFSETQRNKGNFPGRFSGRQFSNSRSEMNVSTLELGDSALYLCASSLVGLAGGAYNEQFFGPGTRLTVL.